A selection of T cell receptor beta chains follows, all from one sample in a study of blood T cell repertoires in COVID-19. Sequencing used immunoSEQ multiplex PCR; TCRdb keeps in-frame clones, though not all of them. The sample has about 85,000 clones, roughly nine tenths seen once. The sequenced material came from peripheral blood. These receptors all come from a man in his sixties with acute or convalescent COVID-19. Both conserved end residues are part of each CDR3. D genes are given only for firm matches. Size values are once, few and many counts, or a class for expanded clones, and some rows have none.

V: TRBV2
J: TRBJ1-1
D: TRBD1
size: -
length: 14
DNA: TGTGCCAGCAGTGATTCAGGGGGCTACACTGAAGCTTTCTTT
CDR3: CASSDSGGYTEAFF

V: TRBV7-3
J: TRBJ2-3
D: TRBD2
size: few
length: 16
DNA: TGTGCCAGCAGCTTATATGGCGGGGGGGCCACAGATACGCAGTATTTT
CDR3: CASSLYGGGATDTQYF

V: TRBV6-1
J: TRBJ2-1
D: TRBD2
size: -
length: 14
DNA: TGTGCCAGCAGCGAAGCCGGGAGCGGGGATGAGCAGTTCTTC
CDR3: CASSEAGSGDEQFF

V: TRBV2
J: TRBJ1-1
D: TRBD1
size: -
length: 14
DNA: TGTGCCAGCAGTGAAATGGGACAGGGGGTTGAAGCTTTCTTT
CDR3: CASSEMGQGVEAFF

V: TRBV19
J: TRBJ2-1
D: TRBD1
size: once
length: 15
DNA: TGTGCCAGTAGTAGGACAGGGACGTCCTACAATGAGCAGTTCTTC
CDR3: CASSRTGTSYNEQFF

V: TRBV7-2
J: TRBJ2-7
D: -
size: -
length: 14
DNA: TGTGCCAGCAGCTTAGCCACCCAGGGGTACGAGCAGTACTTC
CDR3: CASSLATQGYEQYF

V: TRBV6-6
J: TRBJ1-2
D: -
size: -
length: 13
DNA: TGTGCCAGCAGTTACGACACATTCTATGGCTACACCTTC
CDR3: CASSYDTFYGYTF

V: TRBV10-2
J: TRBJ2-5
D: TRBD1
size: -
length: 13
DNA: TGCGCCAGCAGAATGACAGGGCAAGAGACCCAGTACTTC
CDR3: CASRMTGQETQYF

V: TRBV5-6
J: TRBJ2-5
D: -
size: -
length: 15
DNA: TGTGCCAGCAGCTCAACTACGGATTCCCAAGAGACCCAGTACTTC
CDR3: CASSSTTDSQETQYF

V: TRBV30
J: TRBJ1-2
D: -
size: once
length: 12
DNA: TGTGCCTGGAGTGTACAGGGCGCGGGCTACACCTTC
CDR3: CAWSVQGAGYTF

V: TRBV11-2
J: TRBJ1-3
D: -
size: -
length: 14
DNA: TGTGCCAGCAGCTCAGGGCTGGGGGGAAACACCATATATTTT
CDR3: CASSSGLGGNTIYF

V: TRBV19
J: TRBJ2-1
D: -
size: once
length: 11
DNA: TGTGCCAGTAGTCTCCTCAATGAGCAGTTCTTC
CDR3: CASSLLNEQFF

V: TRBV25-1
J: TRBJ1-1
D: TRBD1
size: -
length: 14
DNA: TGTGCCAGCACGGACAGGAATTACCTCACTGAAGCTTTCTTT
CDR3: CASTDRNYLTEAFF

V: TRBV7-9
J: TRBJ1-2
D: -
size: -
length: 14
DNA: TGTGCCAGCAGCTTAGGGTCAGGGGCCAATGGCTACACCTTC
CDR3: CASSLGSGANGYTF

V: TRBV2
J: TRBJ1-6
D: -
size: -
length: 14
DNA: TGTGCCAGCAGTGTATCAGGGTCCAATTCACCCCTCCACTTT
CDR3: CASSVSGSNSPLHF

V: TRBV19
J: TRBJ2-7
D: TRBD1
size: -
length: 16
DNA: TGTGCCAGTAGTACTTCCGGGACAGGGTACTCCTACGAGCAGTACTTC
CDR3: CASSTSGTGYSYEQYF

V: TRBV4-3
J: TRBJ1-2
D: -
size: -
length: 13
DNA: TGCGCCAGCAGCCACGGGGTACAATATGGCTACACCTTC
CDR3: CASSHGVQYGYTF

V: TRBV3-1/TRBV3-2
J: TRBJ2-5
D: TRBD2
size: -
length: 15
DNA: TGTGCCAGCAGTCGTCTACCGGGGGGACAAGAGACCCAGTACTTC
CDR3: CASSRLPGGQETQYF

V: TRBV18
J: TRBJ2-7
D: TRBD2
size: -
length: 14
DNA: TGTGCCAGCTCACTTGGCGGGGGGAGTTACGAGCAGTACTTC
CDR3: CASSLGGGSYEQYF

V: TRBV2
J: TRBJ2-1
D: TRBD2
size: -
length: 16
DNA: TGTGCCAGCAGTATTTCTCAGCGGGGGATTAACAATGAGCAGTTCTTC
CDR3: CASSISQRGINNEQFF

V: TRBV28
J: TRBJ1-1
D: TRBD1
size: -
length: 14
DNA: TGTGCCAGCAGTTCCACGATGACAGGGGCTGAAGCTTTCTTT
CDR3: CASSSTMTGAEAFF

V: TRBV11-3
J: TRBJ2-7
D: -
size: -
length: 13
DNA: TGTGCCAGCAGCTACAGGGAATCCCACGAGCAGTACTTC
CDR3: CASSYRESHEQYF

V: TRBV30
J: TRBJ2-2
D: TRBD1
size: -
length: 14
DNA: TGTGCCTGGGCCGGACAGGTATTGTTCGGGGAGCTGTTTTTT
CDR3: CAWAGQVLFGELFF

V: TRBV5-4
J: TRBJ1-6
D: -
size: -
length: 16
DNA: TGTGCCAGCAGCTTGGGGCCGGAGCGTTATAATTCACCCCTCCACTTT
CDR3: CASSLGPERYNSPLHF

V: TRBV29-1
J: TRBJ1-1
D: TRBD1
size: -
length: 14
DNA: TGCAGCGTTGTACTACAGGGGAGGAACACTGAAGCTTTCTTT
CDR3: CSVVLQGRNTEAFF

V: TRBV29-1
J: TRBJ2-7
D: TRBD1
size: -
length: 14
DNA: TGCAGCGTAGAGACAGGGGGCGGGTCAGGCGAGCAGTACTTC
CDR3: CSVETGGGSGEQYF

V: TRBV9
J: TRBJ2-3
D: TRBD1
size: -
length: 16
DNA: TGTGCCAGCAGCGGGCTTGGGACAGGGGTCACTGATACGCAGTATTTT
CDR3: CASSGLGTGVTDTQYF

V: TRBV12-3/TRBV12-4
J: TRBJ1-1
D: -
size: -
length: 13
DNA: TGTGCCAGCAGTAGTCTAAAGAACACTGAAGCTTTCTTT
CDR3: CASSSLKNTEAFF

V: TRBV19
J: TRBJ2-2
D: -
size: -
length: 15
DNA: TGTGCCAGTAGTATAGATGGGGGCGCTTACGGGGAGCTGTTTTTT
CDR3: CASSIDGGAYGELFF

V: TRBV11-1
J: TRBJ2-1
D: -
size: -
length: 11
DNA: TGTGCCAGCAGCTCGGTGGATGAGCAGTTCTTC
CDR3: CASSSVDEQFF

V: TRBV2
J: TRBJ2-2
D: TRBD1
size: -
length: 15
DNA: TGTGCCAGCAGTCCCGGGACAGGGTTGGCCGGGGAGCTGTTTTTT
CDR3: CASSPGTGLAGELFF

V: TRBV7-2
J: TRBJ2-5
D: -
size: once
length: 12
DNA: TGTGCCAGCAGCCCAGGGAAGAGGACCCAGTACTTC
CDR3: CASSPGKRTQYF

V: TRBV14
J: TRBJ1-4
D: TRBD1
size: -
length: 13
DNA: TGTGCCAGCAAAGGGACAGGGTACGAAAAACTGTTTTTT
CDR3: CASKGTGYEKLFF

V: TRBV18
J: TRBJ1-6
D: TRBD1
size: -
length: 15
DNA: TGTGCCAGCTCACAGGGACAGGGCCAAAATTCACCCCTCCACTTT
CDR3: CASSQGQGQNSPLHF